These 10 T cell receptor beta chains came from one sample sequenced in a study of blood T cell repertoires in COVID-19. The assay was immunoSEQ multiplex PCR, and TCRdb's table has in-frame clones only and misses some. The sample comprises approximately 110,000 clones, approximately 85% of which are singletons, and roughly 3% rests with the top ten. The sample comprised peripheral blood. These receptors all come from a woman aged 80 or over with COVID-19, enrolled during active disease.

The chain links TRBV3-1 (or the pseudogene TRBV3-2) to TRBJ2-7, with 7 bases matching TRBD2. This CDR3 has 15 amino acids. Trimming removed 9 bases from V and 5 bases from J; junction bases left unmatched: 16. CDR1 is LGHDT and CDR2 is YNNKEL in the germline V gene (reference sequence). The CDR3 nucleotides are TGTGCCAGATCATATCCATCTTTCGCGGGAGACGAGCAGTACTTC. It encodes CARSYPSFAGDEQYF.

As regards this clone: Mismatch with germline at one junction end may stem from a read error. The chain recombines TRBV6-2 or TRBV6-3 with TRBJ2-3; TRBD2 matches at 12 bases. Germline loops: CDR1 MNHEY, CDR2 SVGEGT. The CDR3 extends over 13 amino acids. This chain's CDR3 is CASSPLAGGPSDF. The CDR3 DNA follows: TGTGCCAGCAGTCCCCTAGCGGGAGGGCCTTCGGATTTT.

The J gene is TRBJ2-5, the V gene TRBV5-6; D is possibly TRBD2 (5 bases). The CDR3 length is 12 residues. The V end lost 4 bases, the J end lost 7 bases, and 11 bases lay between the germline ends. Per the germline V gene, CDR1 is SGHDT and CDR2 is YYEEEE. The CDR3 reads CASSRSRGTQYF. The CDR3 DNA follows: TGTGCCAGCAGCCGCTCCCGGGGGACCCAGTACTTC. The complete variable domain, with remaining parts taken from reference TRBV5-6 and TRBJ2-5, reads DAGVTQSPTHLIKTRGQQVTLRCSPKSGHDTVSWYQQALGQGPQFIFQYYEEEERQRGNFPDRFSGHQFPNYSSELNVNALLLGDSALYLCASSRSRGTQYFGPGTRLLVL.

This clone has only one observation. The V call is TRBV3-1 (or the pseudogene TRBV3-2), the J call TRBJ2-3, with a tentative D call TRBD2 (5 bases). V was clipped by 0 bases and J by 8 bases, with 15 bases between them. Germline-derived CDR1 and CDR2 are LGHDT and YNNKEL (reference sequence). This CDR3 is built from 15 residues. The CDR3 protein is CASSQDERSLGTQYF. For the CDR3, the DNA is TGTGCCAGCAGCCAAGATGAGCGGTCCTTGGGTACGCAGTATTTT.

J is TRBJ2-3 and V is TRBV28; possibly TRBD2 for D (5 bases). The CDR3 has 18 amino acids. Germline V gives CDR1 MDHEN, CDR2 SYDVKM. The V and J ends lost 7 bases and 4 bases respectively, with 27 bases between them. The CDR3 sequence: CASNGLHGKSFGADTQYF. The CDR3 DNA is TGTGCCAGCAACGGACTCCACGGGAAAAGCTTTGGCGCAGATACGCAGTATTTT.

This clone appeared once. The chain recombines TRBV9 with TRBJ2-4; 14 bases are a match to TRBD2. This CDR3 region has 16 residues. V shed 4 bases and J 6 bases; nucleotides not matched to a gene: 6. Germline CDR1 reads SGDLS; CDR2 reads YYNGEE. The CDR3 here is CASSWGTSGSGNIQYF. The CDR3 DNA reads as TGTGCCAGCAGCTGGGGGACTAGCGGGAGTGGAAACATTCAGTACTTC.

Only one count was recorded for this clone. The chain has TRBV6-4 and TRBJ2-5; D might be TRBD2 (6 bases). This CDR3 has 14 amino acids. CDR1 and CDR2 from the germline V gene are MRHNA and SNTAGT. Trimming left V 6 bases short and J 4 bases short, with 15 bases between. CDR3 coding DNA: TGTGCCAGCAGGCTTATCGGGGGTAGAGAGACCCAGTACTTC. Its translation is CASRLIGGRETQYF.

The chain is built from TRBV21-1 and TRBJ1-4; TRBD1, the D gene given by the table, was not confirmed from the DNA. TRBV21-1 has pseudogene status. CDR3 length equals 18 residues. The CDR3: CASSSRLRDTGGPEVRFF. The CDR3 DNA is TGTGCCAGCAGCTCCCGACTCCGGGACACAGGAGGCCCGGAGGTTCGGTTTTTT.

The chain recombines TRBV6-1 with TRBJ2-7; D remains unclear. The CDR3 contains 13 residues. Germline lookup yields CDR1 MNHNS and CDR2 SASEGT. V lost 3 bases, J lost 3 bases, and 9 bases lay in between. CDR3 coding DNA: TGTGCCAGCAGTGACGACAATCTCTACGAGCAGTACTTC. This encodes CASSDDNLYEQYF.

The chain employs TRBV5-4 and TRBJ2-5, with 8 bases aligning to TRBD2. CDR1 SGHNT and CDR2 YYREEE come from the germline V gene (reference sequence). V was clipped by 1 base and J by 5 bases; unmatched bases: 4. The CDR3 length is 14 residues. The CDR3 reads CASSLRGGDETQYF. CDR3 sequence (DNA): TGTGCCAGCAGCTTGCGGGGGGGGGATGAGACCCAGTACTTC.